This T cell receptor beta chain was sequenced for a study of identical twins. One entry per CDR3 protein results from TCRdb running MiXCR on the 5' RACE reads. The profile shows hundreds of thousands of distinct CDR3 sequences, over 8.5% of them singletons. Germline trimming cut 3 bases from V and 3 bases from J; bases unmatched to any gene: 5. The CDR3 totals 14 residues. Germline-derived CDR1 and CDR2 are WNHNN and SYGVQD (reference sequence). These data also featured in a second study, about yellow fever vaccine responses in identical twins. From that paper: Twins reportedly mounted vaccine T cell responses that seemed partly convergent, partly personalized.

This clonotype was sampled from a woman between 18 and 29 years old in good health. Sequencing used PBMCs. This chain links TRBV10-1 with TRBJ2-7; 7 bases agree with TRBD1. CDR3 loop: CASSDHRDSYEQYF. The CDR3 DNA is TGCGCCAGCAGTGACCACCGGGACAGCTACGAGCAGTACTTC.